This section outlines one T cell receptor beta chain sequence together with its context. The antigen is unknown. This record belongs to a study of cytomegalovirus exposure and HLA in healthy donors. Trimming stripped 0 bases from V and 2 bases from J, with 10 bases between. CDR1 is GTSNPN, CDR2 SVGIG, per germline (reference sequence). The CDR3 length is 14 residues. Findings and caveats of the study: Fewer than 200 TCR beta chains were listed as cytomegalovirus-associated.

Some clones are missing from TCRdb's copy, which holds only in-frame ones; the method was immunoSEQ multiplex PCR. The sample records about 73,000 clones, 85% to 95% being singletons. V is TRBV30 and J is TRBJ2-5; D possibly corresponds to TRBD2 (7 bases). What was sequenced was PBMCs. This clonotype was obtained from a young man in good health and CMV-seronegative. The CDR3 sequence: CAWSVQGGQETQYF. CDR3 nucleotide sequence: TGTGCCTGGAGTGTACAGGGAGGGCAAGAGACCCAGTACTTC.